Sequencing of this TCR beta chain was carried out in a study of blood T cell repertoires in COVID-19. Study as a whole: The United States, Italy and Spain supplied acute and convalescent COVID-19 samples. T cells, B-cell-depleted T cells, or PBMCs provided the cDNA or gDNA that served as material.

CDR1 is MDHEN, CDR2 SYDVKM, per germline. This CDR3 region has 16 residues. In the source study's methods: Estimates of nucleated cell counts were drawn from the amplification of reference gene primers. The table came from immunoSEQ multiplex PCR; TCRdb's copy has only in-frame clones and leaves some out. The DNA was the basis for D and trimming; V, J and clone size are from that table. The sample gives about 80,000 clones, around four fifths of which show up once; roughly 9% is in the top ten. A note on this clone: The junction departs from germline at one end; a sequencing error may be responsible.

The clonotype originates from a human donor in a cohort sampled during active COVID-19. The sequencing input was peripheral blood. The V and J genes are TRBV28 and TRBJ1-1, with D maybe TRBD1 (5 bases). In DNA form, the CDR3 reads TGTGCCAGCAGTTTAACCGGGTTCGGGGAGGACACTGGAGCTTTCTTT. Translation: CASSLTGFGEDTGAFF.